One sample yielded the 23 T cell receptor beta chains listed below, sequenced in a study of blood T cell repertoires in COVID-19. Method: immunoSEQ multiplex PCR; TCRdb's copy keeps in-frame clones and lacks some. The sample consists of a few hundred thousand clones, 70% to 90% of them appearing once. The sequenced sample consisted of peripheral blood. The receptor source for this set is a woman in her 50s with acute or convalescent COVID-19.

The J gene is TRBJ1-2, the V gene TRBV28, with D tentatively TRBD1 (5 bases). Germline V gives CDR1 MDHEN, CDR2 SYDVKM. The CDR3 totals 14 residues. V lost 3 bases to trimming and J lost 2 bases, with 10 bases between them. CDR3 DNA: TGTGCCAGCAGTTTGGTTGGGGGGAACTATGGCTACACCTTC. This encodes CASSLVGGNYGYTF.

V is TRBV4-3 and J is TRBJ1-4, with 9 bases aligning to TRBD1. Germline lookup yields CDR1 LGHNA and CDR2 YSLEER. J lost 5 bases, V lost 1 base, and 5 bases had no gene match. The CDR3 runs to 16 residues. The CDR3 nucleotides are TGCGCCAGCAGCCAAGGTGCCGGGACAGGGAATGAAAAACTGTTTTTT. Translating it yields CASSQGAGTGNEKLFF.

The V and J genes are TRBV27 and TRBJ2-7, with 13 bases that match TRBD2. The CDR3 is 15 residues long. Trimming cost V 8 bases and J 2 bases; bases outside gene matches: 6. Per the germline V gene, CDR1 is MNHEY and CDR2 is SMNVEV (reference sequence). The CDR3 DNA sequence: TGTGCCAGCCACTGGACTAGCGGGGGACCCTACGAGCAGTACTTC. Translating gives CASHWTSGGPYEQYF.

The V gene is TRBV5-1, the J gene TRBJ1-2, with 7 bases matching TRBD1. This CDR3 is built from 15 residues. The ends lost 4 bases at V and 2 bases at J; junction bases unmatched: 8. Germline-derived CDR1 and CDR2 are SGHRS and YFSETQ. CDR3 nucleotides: TGCGCCAGCAGCACACGACAGGGCTTGAACTATGGCTACACCTTC. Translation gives CASSTRQGLNYGYTF. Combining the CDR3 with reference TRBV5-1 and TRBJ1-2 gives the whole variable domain KAGVTQTPRYLIKTRGQQVTLSCSPISGHRSVSWYQQTPGQGLQFLFEYFSETQRNKGNFPGRFSGRQFSNSRSEMNVSTLELGDSALYLCASSTRQGLNYGYTFGSGTRLTVV.

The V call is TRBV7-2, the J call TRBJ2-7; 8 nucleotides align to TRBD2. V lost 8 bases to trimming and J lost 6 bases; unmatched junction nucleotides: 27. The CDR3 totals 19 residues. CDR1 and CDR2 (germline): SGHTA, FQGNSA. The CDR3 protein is CASLGGGSAAGGTLGEQYF. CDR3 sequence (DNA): TGTGCCAGCCTAGGCGGGGGGTCGGCCGCGGGAGGTACCCTTGGCGAGCAGTACTTC.

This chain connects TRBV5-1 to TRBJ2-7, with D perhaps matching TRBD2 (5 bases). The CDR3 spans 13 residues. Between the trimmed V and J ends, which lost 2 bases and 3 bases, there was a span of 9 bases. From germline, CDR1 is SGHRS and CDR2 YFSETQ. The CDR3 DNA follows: TGCGCCAGCAGCTTCCAACTAGACTACGAGCAGTACTTC. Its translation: CASSFQLDYEQYF.

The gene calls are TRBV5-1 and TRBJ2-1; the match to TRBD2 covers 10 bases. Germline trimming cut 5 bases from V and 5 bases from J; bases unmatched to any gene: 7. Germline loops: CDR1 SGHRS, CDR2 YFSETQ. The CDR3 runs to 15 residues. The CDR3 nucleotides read TGCGCCAGCAGGGCCGGGACTAGCGTAGACAATGAGCAGTTCTTC. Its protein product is CASRAGTSVDNEQFF.

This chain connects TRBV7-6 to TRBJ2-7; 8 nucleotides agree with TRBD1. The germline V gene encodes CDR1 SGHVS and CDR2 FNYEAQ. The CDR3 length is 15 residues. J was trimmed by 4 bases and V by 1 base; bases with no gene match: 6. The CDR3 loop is CASSLDPTGAYEQYF. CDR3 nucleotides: TGTGCCAGCAGCTTAGACCCGACAGGGGCGTACGAGCAGTACTTC. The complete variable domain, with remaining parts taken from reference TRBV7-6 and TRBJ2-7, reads GAGVSQSPRYKVTKRGQDVALRCDPISGHVSLYWYRQALGQGPEFLTYFNYEAQQDKSGLPNDRFSAERPEGSISTLTIQRTEQRDSAMYRCASSLDPTGAYEQYFGPGTRLTVT.

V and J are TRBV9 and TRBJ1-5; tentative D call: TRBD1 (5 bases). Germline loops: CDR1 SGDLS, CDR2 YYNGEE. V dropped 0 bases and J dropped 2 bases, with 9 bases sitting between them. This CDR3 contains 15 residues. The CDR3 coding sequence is TGTGCCAGCAGCGTAGCTGGGGCGGGCAATCAGCCCCAGCATTTT. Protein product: CASSVAGAGNQPQHF.

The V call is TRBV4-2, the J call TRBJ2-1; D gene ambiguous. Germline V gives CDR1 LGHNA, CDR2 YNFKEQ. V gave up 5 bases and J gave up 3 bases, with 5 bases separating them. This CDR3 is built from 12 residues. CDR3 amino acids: CASSGDYNEQFF. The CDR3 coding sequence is TGTGCCAGCAGCGGAGACTACAATGAGCAGTTCTTC.

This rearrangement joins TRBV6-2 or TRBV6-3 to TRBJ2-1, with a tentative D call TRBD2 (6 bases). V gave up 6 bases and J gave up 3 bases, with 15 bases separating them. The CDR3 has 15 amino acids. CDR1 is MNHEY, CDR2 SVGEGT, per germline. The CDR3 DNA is TGTGCCAGCAGCCGACGTGCAGCGGGCTACAATGAGCAGTTCTTC. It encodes CASSRRAAGYNEQFF.

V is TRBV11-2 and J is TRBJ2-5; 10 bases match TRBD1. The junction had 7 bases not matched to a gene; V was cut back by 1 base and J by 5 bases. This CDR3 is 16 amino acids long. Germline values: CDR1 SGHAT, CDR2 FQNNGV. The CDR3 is CASSLGAGQGIETQYF. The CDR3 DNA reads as TGTGCCAGCAGCTTAGGAGCGGGACAGGGGATTGAGACCCAGTACTTC.

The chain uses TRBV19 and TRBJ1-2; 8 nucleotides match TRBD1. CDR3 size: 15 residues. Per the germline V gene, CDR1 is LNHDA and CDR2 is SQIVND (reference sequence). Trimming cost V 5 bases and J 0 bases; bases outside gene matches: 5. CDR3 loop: CASSGQDRANYGYTF. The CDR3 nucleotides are TGTGCCAGTAGTGGGCAGGACAGGGCTAACTATGGCTACACCTTC.

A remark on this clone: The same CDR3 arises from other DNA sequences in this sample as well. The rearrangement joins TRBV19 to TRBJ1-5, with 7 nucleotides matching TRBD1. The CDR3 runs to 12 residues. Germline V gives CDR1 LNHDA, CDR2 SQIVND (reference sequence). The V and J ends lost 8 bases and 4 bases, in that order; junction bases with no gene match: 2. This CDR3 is CASSQGNQPQHF. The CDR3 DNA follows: TGTGCCAGTTCACAGGGGAATCAGCCCCAGCATTTT.

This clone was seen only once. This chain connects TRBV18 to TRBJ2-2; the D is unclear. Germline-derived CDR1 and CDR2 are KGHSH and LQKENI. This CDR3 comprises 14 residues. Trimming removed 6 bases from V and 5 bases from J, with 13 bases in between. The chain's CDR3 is CASSPRSWTGELFF. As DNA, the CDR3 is TGTGCCAGCTCCCCCAGATCTTGGACCGGGGAGCTGTTTTTT. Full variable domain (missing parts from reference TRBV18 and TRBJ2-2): NAGVMQNPRHLVRRRGQEARLRCSPMKGHSHVYWYRQLPEEGLKFMVYLQKENIIDESGMPKERFSAEFPKEGPSILRIQQVVRGDSAAYFCASSPRSWTGELFFGEGSRLTVL.

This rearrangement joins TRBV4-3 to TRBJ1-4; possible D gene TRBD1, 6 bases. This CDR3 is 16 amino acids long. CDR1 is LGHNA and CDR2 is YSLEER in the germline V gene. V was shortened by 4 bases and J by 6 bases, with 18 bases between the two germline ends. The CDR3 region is CASSLGGGHSDEKLFF. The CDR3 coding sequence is TGCGCCAGCAGCCTCGGGGGGGGGCATTCGGATGAAAAACTGTTTTTT.

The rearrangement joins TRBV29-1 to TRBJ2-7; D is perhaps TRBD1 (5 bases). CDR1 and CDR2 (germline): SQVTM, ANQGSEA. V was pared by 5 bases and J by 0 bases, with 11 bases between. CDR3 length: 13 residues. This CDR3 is CSVRPGFSYEQYF. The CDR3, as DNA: TGCAGCGTTCGTCCAGGGTTCTCCTACGAGCAGTACTTC.

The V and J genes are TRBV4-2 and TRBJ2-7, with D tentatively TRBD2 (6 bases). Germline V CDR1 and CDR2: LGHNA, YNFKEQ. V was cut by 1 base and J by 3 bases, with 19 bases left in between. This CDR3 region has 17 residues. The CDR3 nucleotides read TGTGCCAGCAGCCAAGGGCACGGGACTCCAGACCGCTACGAGCAGTACTTC. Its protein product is CASSQGHGTPDRYEQYF.

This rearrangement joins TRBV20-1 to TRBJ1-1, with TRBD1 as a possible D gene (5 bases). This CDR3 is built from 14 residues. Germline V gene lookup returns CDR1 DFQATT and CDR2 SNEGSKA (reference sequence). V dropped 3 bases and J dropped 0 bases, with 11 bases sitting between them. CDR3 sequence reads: CSASWGEVNTEAFF. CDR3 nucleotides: TGCAGTGCTAGTTGGGGGGAGGTGAACACTGAAGCTTTCTTT.

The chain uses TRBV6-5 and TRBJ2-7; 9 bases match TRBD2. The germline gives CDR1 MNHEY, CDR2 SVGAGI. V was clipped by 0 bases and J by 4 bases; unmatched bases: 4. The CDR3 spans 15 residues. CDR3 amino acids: CASSYSGGRAYEQYF. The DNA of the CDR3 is TGTGCCAGCAGTTACTCGGGCGGGAGGGCATACGAGCAGTACTTC.

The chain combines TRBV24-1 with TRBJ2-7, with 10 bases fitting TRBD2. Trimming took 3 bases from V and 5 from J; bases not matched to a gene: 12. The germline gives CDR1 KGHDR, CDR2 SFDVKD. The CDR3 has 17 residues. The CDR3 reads CATSDTSGVWDPNEQYF. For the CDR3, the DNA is TGTGCCACCAGTGATACTAGCGGGGTTTGGGATCCTAACGAGCAGTACTTC.

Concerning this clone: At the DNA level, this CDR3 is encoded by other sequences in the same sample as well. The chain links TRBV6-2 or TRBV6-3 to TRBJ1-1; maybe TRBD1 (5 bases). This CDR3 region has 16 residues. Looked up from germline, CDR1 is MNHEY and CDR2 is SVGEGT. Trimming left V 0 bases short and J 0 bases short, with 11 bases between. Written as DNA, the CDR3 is TGTGCCAGCAGTTACTCGCGGGGGGGACTGAACACTGAAGCTTTCTTT. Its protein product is CASSYSRGGLNTEAFF.

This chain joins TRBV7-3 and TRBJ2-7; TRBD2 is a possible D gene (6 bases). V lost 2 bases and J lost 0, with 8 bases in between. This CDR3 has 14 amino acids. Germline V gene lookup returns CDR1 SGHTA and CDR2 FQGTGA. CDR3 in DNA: TGTGCCAGCAGCTTAGGCGGGGACTCCTACGAGCAGTACTTC. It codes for CASSLGGDSYEQYF.